This TCR beta chain stems from a study of technical replicates of blood from a handful of donors. Measured with immunoSEQ multiplex PCR; TCRdb has only the in-frame clones, and not every one. Of fewer than 95,000 clones listed, more than 85% were seen once; the top ten hold 0.25%. The length of the CDR3 is 13 residues. Germline CDR1 and CDR2: GTSNPN and SVGIG (reference sequence). With 2 bases removed from V and 7 bases from J, the gap between germline ends came to 14 bases. This receptor was identified in a human donor in good health. The chain recombines TRBV30 with TRBJ2-5, with D possibly being TRBD2 (5 bases). The sequenced material came from T cells isolated from PBMCs. The CDR3 sequence is CAWSYTEGGTQYF. CDR3 in DNA: TGTGCCTGGAGTTACACCGAGGGTGGGACCCAGTACTTC.